The 26 T cell receptor beta chains presented below share a single source sample, sequenced in a study of T cell repertoires in cytomegalovirus infection. The antigens these receptors bind are not known. A single record per CDR3 protein comes from TCRdb applying MiXCR to the reads. The table records hundreds of thousands of distinct CDR3 sequences, 30% to 35% of them present only once. The starting material was cultured PBMCs, obtained from culture after CMV antigen stimulation. The receptors were gathered from a human donor in good health (CMV status not recorded). Some clones in this sample may be carry-over from other donors' samples.

The rearrangement uses TRBV6-5 and TRBJ2-2; possibly TRBD2 for D (6 bases). V lost 5 bases and J lost 0, with 16 bases in between. This CDR3 comprises 17 residues. The germline V gene encodes CDR1 MNHEY and CDR2 SVGAGI. The CDR3: CASSPLEAGPNTGELFF. CDR3 coding DNA: TGTGCCAGCAGTCCCCTGGAGGCGGGGCCGAACACCGGGGAGCTGTTTTTT.

This clonotype was recorded a few times. The chain combines TRBV18 with TRBJ2-7; possibly TRBD1 or TRBD2 for D (5 bases each). Germline loops: CDR1 KGHSH, CDR2 LQKENI. This CDR3 has 14 residues. V was shortened by 5 bases and J by 4 bases, with 15 bases between the two germline ends. The CDR3 sequence: CASSRGEREYEQYF. The CDR3, as DNA: TGTGCCAGCTCAAGGGGCGAAAGGGAGTACGAGCAGTACTTC. The entire variable domain, with the rest obtained from reference TRBV18 and TRBJ2-7, is as follows: NAGVMQNPRHLVRRRGQEARLRCSPMKGHSHVYWYRQLPEEGLKFMVYLQKENIIDESGMPKERFSAEFPKEGPSILRIQQVVRGDSAAYFCASSRGEREYEQYFGPGTRLTVT.

This clonotype was seen ten or more times. The J gene is TRBJ2-7, the V gene TRBV7-2, with D hard to call. The ends were cut back, 2 bases at V and 5 bases at J, with 10 bases in the middle. The CDR3 has 13 residues. The V gene's germline CDR1 is SGHTA and CDR2 FQGNSA. The CDR3 spells CASSLYRMDEQYF. The CDR3 DNA follows: TGTGCCAGCAGCTTATACCGGATGGACGAGCAGTACTTC.

This clonotype was seen repeatedly, ten times or more. The chain is built from TRBV7-2 and TRBJ1-2; possibly TRBD1 for D (6 bases). CDR1 SGHTA and CDR2 FQGNSA come from the germline V gene. The CDR3 runs to 15 residues. With 1 base removed from V and 4 bases from J, the gap between germline ends came to 13 bases. The CDR3, as DNA: TGTGCCAGCAGCTTAGATTCCGGGGGCGGCTATGGCTACACCTTC. It codes for CASSLDSGGGYGYTF.

This rearrangement joins TRBV7-3 to TRBJ2-7; TRBD1 or TRBD2 may be the D gene (6 bases each). The CDR3 is made up of 18 amino acids. The ends were cut back, 5 bases at V and 2 bases at J, with 25 bases in the middle. Germline V gene data show CDR1 as SGHTA and CDR2 as FQGTGA. CDR3 nucleotides: TGTGCCAGCAGCGCCATCGGACAGCTGAACCCGGGGGCCTACGAGCAGTACTTC. This translates into CASSAIGQLNPGAYEQYF.

CDR3 nucleotide sequence: TGTGCCAGCAGTTACGAACGGAGCTACGAGCAGTACTTC. Its protein product is CASSYERSYEQYF. The gene calls are TRBV6-2 or TRBV6-3 and TRBJ2-7, with D hard to call. This CDR3 region has 13 residues. Trimming shortened V by 2 bases and J by 3 bases, and 8 bases separated the two germline ends. The V gene's germline CDR1 is MNHEY and CDR2 SVGEGT.

This clonotype was recorded a few times. The DNA of the CDR3 is TGTGCCAGCAGCCTGGGGACGGTCCCGGGGGATGAGCAGTTCTTC. Translating gives CASSLGTVPGDEQFF. The gene calls are TRBV5-4 and TRBJ2-1, with D possibly TRBD2 on 6 matching bases. This CDR3 is built from 15 residues. The germline CDR1 and CDR2 sequences are SGHNT and YYREEE (reference sequence). V lost 4 bases and J lost 8, with 19 bases in between.

The table lists this clonotype with a few counts. The chain carries TRBV7-9 and TRBJ1-3; TRBD1 might be the D (5 bases). There are 16 residues in the CDR3. CDR1 and CDR2 (germline): SEHNR, FQNEAQ (reference sequence). V was shortened by 5 bases and J by 4 bases, with 18 bases between the two germline ends. DNA for the CDR3: TGTGCCAGCAGCCCCGATCCAGGGCTCTCAGGAAACACCATATATTTT. This codes for CASSPDPGLSGNTIYF. Supplemented by reference TRBV7-9 and TRBJ1-3, the full variable domain reads DTGVSQNPRHKITKRGQNVTFRCDPISEHNRLYWYRQTLGQGPEFLTYFQNEAQLEKSRLLSDRFSAERPKGSFSTLEIQRTEQGDSAMYLCASSPDPGLSGNTIYFGEGSWLTVV.

This clonotype appeared many times. This chain links TRBV7-2 with TRBJ2-5; 12 bases agree with TRBD2. The CDR3 spans 19 residues. The germline V gene encodes CDR1 SGHTA and CDR2 FQGNSA. V dropped 5 bases and J dropped 3; count of bases not matched to a gene: 16. In DNA form, the CDR3 reads TGTGCCAGCAGCCCCCGAGGGTTTACTAGCGGGAGGAGGGAAGAGACCCAGTACTTC. It translates to CASSPRGFTSGRREETQYF.

The chain is built from TRBV24-1 and TRBJ2-1, with D unresolved. V was clipped by 3 bases and J by 9 bases, with 8 bases between them. CDR1 KGHDR and CDR2 SFDVKD come from the germline V gene. The CDR3 loop spans 12 amino acids. The CDR3 here is CATSDPYSEQFF. CDR3 in DNA: TGTGCCACCAGTGATCCTTATAGTGAGCAGTTCTTC.

This chain joins TRBV6-9 and TRBJ2-6; D not resolved. The CDR3 extends over 16 amino acids. The ends were cut back, 0 bases at V and 0 bases at J, with 6 bases in the middle. In germline, CDR1 is MNHGY, CDR2 SVAAGI. The CDR3 DNA sequence: TGTGCCAGCAGTTATTCAGGGTACTCTGGGGCCAACGTCCTGACTTTC. It specifies CASSYSGYSGANVLTF.

At least ten counts were recorded for this clonotype. This chain links TRBV7-6 with TRBJ2-3; TRBD2 is a possible D gene (6 bases). Germline CDR1 and CDR2: SGHVS and FNYEAQ. V shed 1 base and J shed 3 bases, with 14 bases lying between them. The CDR3 is made up of 16 amino acids. CDR3 DNA: TGTGCCAGCAGCTTAGATACGGGAGAGGGGACAGATACGCAGTATTTT. Translating it yields CASSLDTGEGTDTQYF.

This clonotype was seen only a few times. This sequence joins TRBV10-3 and TRBJ2-5; D gene uncertain. The germline V gene has CDR1 ENHRY and CDR2 SYGVKD. This CDR3 spans 12 amino acids. V was shortened by 7 bases and J by 4 bases, with 10 bases between the two germline ends. Written as DNA, the CDR3 is TGTGCCATCAAAGGGCCGGCAGAGACCCAGTACTTC. Amino acid sequence: CAIKGPAETQYF.

The chain links TRBV4-1 to TRBJ2-5, with D unclear. V lost 1 base to trimming and J lost 2 bases, with 14 bases between them. Per the germline V gene, CDR1 is MGHRA and CDR2 is YSYEKL. The CDR3 extends over 16 amino acids. This chain's CDR3 is CASSQVGHLRQETQYF. Here the CDR3 DNA reads TGCGCCAGCAGCCAAGTAGGCCATTTAAGGCAAGAGACCCAGTACTTC.

Only a few counts were recorded for this clonotype. The chain couples TRBV20-1 to TRBJ1-1; 8 bases are shared with TRBD1. The CDR3 is 12 residues long. The germline CDR1 and CDR2 sequences are DFQATT and SNEGSKA (reference sequence). With V trimmed by 6 bases and J by 11 bases, 11 bases remained unmatched. DNA for the CDR3: TGCAGTGCCCATGCCCAGGGGGCGCGTGCTTTCTTT. Translating gives CSAHAQGARAFF.

The chain is built from TRBV2 and TRBJ1-6; TRBD1 matches 10 bases. The germline gives CDR1 SNHLY, CDR2 FYNNEI. The CDR3 is 14 amino acids. V shed 3 bases and J 9 bases; nucleotides not matched to a gene: 2. CDR3 in amino acids: CASSDRDRGSPLHF. The CDR3, as DNA: TGTGCCAGCAGTGACCGGGACAGGGGTTCACCCCTCCACTTT.

This clonotype was found many times. Since a much larger clone is just one base distant, this may be a read error. The chain recombines TRBV7-2 with TRBJ2-5; D call uncertain. The length of the CDR3 is 11 residues. The germline CDR1 and CDR2 sequences are SGHTA and FQGNSA. The DNA of the CDR3 is TGTGCCAGCAACTTACAAGAGACCCAGTACTTC. Its translation: CASNLQETQYF.

The V call is TRBV19, the J call TRBJ1-2; D possibly corresponds to TRBD1 (5 bases). V dropped 4 bases and J dropped 0 bases, with 12 bases sitting between them. This CDR3 has 15 residues. Germline V CDR1 and CDR2: LNHDA, SQIVND (reference sequence). The CDR3 DNA follows: TGTGCCAGTAGTACTCGGAGGGGTGCTAACTATGGCTACACCTTC. This gives the protein CASSTRRGANYGYTF.

This clonotype has only one observation. CDR3 DNA sequence: TGTGCCAGCAGTCTATATCGTTCGACAGGGGTAGTTAATTCACCCCTCCACTTT. It codes for CASSLYRSTGVVNSPLHF. This chain connects TRBV27 to TRBJ1-6, with 8 bases matching TRBD1. Germline CDR1 reads MNHEY; CDR2 reads SMNVEV (reference sequence). This CDR3 is built from 18 residues. The junction had 15 bases not matched to a gene; V was cut back by 5 bases and J by 6 bases.

The chain carries TRBV4-1 and TRBJ2-7; D is ambiguous. V gave up 1 base and J gave up 9 bases, with 16 bases separating them. Germline V gives CDR1 MGHRA, CDR2 YSYEKL. The CDR3 spans 14 residues. CDR3 residues: CASSQAPFERGQYF. The DNA of the CDR3 is TGCGCCAGCAGCCAAGCTCCATTTGAGAGAGGGCAGTACTTC.

At least ten counts were recorded for this clonotype. V is TRBV7-2 and J is TRBJ2-1, with 13 bases matching TRBD2. This CDR3 spans 17 amino acids. V shed 5 bases, J shed 9 bases, and the junction held 13 bases outside the gene matches. Germline CDR1 and CDR2: SGHTA and FQGNSA. This CDR3 is CASSRRTSGSSSLEQFF. The CDR3 nucleotides read TGTGCCAGCAGCAGACGGACTAGCGGGAGTTCGTCCCTTGAGCAGTTCTTC. Full variable domain (missing parts from reference TRBV7-2 and TRBJ2-1): GAGVSQSPSNKVTEKGKDVELRCDPISGHTALYWYRQSLGQGLEFLIYFQGNSAPDKSGLPSDRFSAERTGGSVSTLTIQRTQQEDSAVYLCASSRRTSGSSSLEQFFGPGTRLTVL.

The chain recombines TRBV18 with TRBJ2-2, with D hard to call. Germline values: CDR1 KGHSH, CDR2 LQKENI. This CDR3 region has 14 residues. Trimming took 10 bases from V and 2 from J, leaving 14 bases between them. In DNA, the CDR3 is TGTGCCACTAAGGACCAGCAAAACACCGGGGAGCTGTTTTTT. It is translated as CATKDQQNTGELFF. The whole variable domain, filled in from reference TRBV18 and TRBJ2-2, reads NAGVMQNPRHLVRRRGQEARLRCSPMKGHSHVYWYRQLPEEGLKFMVYLQKENIIDESGMPKERFSAEFPKEGPSILRIQQVVRGDSAAYFCATKDQQNTGELFFGEGSRLTVL.

The chain employs TRBV4-1 and TRBJ2-1, with D possibly being TRBD1 or TRBD2 (5 bases each). The V end was cut by 0 bases, the J end by 5 bases, with 17 bases between. Per the germline V gene, CDR1 is MGHRA and CDR2 is YSYEKL. The length of the CDR3 is 17 residues. The CDR3 sequence is CASSQEGSRVFNNEQFF. For the CDR3, the DNA is TGCGCCAGCAGCCAAGAGGGGAGCAGGGTCTTTAACAATGAGCAGTTCTTC.

J is TRBJ1-2 and V is TRBV12-3 or TRBV12-4, with D maybe TRBD1 (6 bases). This CDR3 has 14 residues. V was pared by 2 bases and J by 3 bases, with 10 bases between. CDR3 DNA: TGTGCCAGCAGTTTACACACAGGGTACTATGGCTACACCTTC. Amino acids: CASSLHTGYYGYTF.

This clonotype was counted many times. J is TRBJ2-5 and V is TRBV7-6; TRBD2 matches at 8 bases. The CDR3 sequence is 15 residues long. J was trimmed by 4 bases and V by 0 bases; bases with no gene match: 4. The germline gives CDR1 SGHVS, CDR2 FNYEAQ. The CDR3 coding sequence is TGTGCCAGCAGCTTAGCGGTTAGCGGGGTAGAGACCCAGTACTTC. This codes for CASSLAVSGVETQYF. The whole variable domain, filled in from reference TRBV7-6 and TRBJ2-5, reads GAGVSQSPRYKVTKRGQDVALRCDPISGHVSLYWYRQALGQGPEFLTYFNYEAQQDKSGLPNDRFSAERPEGSISTLTIQRTEQRDSAMYRCASSLAVSGVETQYFGPGTRLLVL.

The genes are TRBV7-6 and TRBJ2-1; D not certain. This CDR3 is 15 amino acids long. Germline V gene data show CDR1 as SGHVS and CDR2 as FNYEAQ. Trimming stripped 1 base from V and 7 bases from J, with 14 bases between. The CDR3 sequence: CASSLGTLRVNEQFF. CDR3 DNA: TGTGCCAGCAGCTTAGGGACCTTAAGGGTGAATGAGCAGTTCTTC.